This T cell receptor beta chain is from a study of follicular helper T cells after annual influenza vaccination. Time point defined: 2015-2016 season, pre-vaccination. Study-level points and caveats: ICOS-CD38- cTfh most often held earlier Day 7 ICOS+CD38+ clones.

Points on this clone: Its antigen is not known.

The method was immunoSEQ multiplex PCR; TCRdb's version includes in-frame clones alone and lacks a portion of them. The sample includes 13,000 to 15,000 clones, nearly 80% of them seen just once. Germline lookup yields CDR1 LNHDA and CDR2 SQIVND (reference sequence). CDR3 length equals 15 residues. V lost 7 bases to trimming and J lost 7 bases, with 20 bases between them. The chain links TRBV19 to TRBJ1-5; tentative D call: TRBD1 (5 bases). This clonotype was sampled from an adult who received the influenza vaccine. The material was CXCR5- memory CD4+ T cells sorted from blood, obtained on the day of influenza vaccination. The DNA for the CDR3 is TGTGCCAGTACCGAAACGGGGCGCTTCAACCAGCCCCAGCATTTT. The encoded protein is CASTETGRFNQPQHF.